What follows describes a single T cell receptor beta chain. The data were taken from a study of blood T cell repertoires in COVID-19. V trimming: 4 bases; J trimming: 4 bases; junction bases outside the gene matches: 6. The CDR3 runs to 15 residues. Germline V gives CDR1 KGHSH, CDR2 LQKENI. Generated by immunoSEQ multiplex PCR, the TCRdb table keeps only in-frame clones and is missing some. In the table there are under 130,000 clones, about three quarters of which are singletons. Sequenced sample: peripheral blood. The chain is built from TRBV18 and TRBJ1-5; 8 bases fit TRBD1. This TCR was recovered from a woman aged 65 to 85 with acute or convalescent COVID-19. The CDR3 is CASSLQGVGNQPQHF. The CDR3, as DNA: TGTGCCAGCTCACTACAGGGGGTAGGGAATCAGCCCCAGCATTTT. The whole variable domain, remainder taken from reference TRBV18 and TRBJ1-5, is NAGVMQNPRHLVRRRGQEARLRCSPMKGHSHVYWYRQLPEEGLKFMVYLQKENIIDESGMPKERFSAEFPKEGPSILRIQQVVRGDSAAYFCASSLQGVGNQPQHFGDGTRLSIL.